What follows are 20 T cell receptor beta chains derived from one specimen sequenced in a study of blood T cells in healthy people across ages. Using a J-beta primer mix together with a sample-barcoded 5' primer, a second PCR was run for roughly 7 to 12 cycles. Each CDR3 protein gets one entry after TCRdb re-called the 5' RACE reads with MiXCR. The sample shows some 1.5 million distinct CDR3 sequences, 25% to 30% of them seen only once. The sequencing sample was made of blood. All receptors derive from a woman under 40 in good health.

The sample holds many counts of this clonotype. The chain combines TRBV7-2 with TRBJ1-2; a weak D match, TRBD1 (5 bases). The CDR3 has 13 residues. Germline lookup yields CDR1 SGHTA and CDR2 FQGNSA. Trimming took 5 bases from V and 4 from J, leaving 11 bases between them. The DNA for the CDR3 is TGTGCCAGCAGCCCTGAAGGGGTCTATGGCTACACCTTC. Its protein is CASSPEGVYGYTF.

The chain combines TRBV28 with TRBJ2-6; D remains unclear. CDR1 is MDHEN, CDR2 SYDVKM, per germline. Trimming cost V 8 bases and J 0 bases, with 14 bases left between them. CDR3 length: 16 residues. The CDR3 is CASQPPGYSGANVLTF. The CDR3 DNA follows: TGTGCCAGCCAGCCGCCCGGATACTCTGGGGCCAACGTCCTGACTTTC.

V gene TRBV20-1 combines with J gene TRBJ1-2; 7 bases align to TRBD1. Germline trimming cut 6 bases from V and 4 bases from J; bases unmatched to any gene: 5. The CDR3 length is 12 residues. The germline V gene has CDR1 DFQATT and CDR2 SNEGSKA (reference sequence). The CDR3 loop reads CSANRGLYGYTF. CDR3 nucleotide sequence: TGCAGTGCGAACAGGGGTCTCTATGGCTACACCTTC.

The chain links TRBV5-1 to TRBJ2-7; D not resolved. The CDR3 sequence is 13 residues long. CDR1 and CDR2 (germline): SGHRS, YFSETQ. Trimming removed 0 bases from V and 2 bases from J, with 6 bases in between. CDR3 nucleotides: TGCGCCAGCAGCTTGGAGGGAACCTACGAGCAGTACGTC. Amino acids: CASSLEGTYEQYV.

This clonotype was seen ten or more times. The rearrangement joins TRBV20-1 to TRBJ2-7; either TRBD1 or TRBD2 may fit D (5 bases each). V was cut by 3 bases and J by 2 bases, with 17 bases left in between. Looked up from germline, CDR1 is DFQATT and CDR2 is SNEGSKA (reference sequence). This CDR3 contains 15 residues. The DNA for the CDR3 is TGCAGTGCTAGGGGGTCGAGGGGCAACGCCTACGAGCAGTACTTC. This codes for CSARGSRGNAYEQYF.

This clonotype showed up just a few times. J is TRBJ2-1 and V is TRBV20-1; the D gene could be TRBD1 or TRBD2 (7 bases each). The V end was cut by 5 bases, the J end by 3 bases, with 20 bases between. Germline CDR1 DFQATT, CDR2 SNEGSKA (reference sequence). The CDR3 extends over 16 amino acids. The CDR3 protein is CSAYLPGGAVYNEQFF. CDR3 sequence (DNA): TGCAGTGCTTACCTACCAGGGGGGGCCGTCTACAATGAGCAGTTCTTC.

This clonotype was found a few times. The chain recombines TRBV7-3 with TRBJ2-6; D gene ambiguous. The CDR3 consists of 14 residues. Per germline, CDR1 SGHTA and CDR2 FQGTGA. V shed 8 bases and J shed 0 bases, with 8 bases lying between them. DNA for the CDR3: TGTGCCAGCGCCGTAATCTCTGGGGCCAACGTCCTGACTTTC. Translated: CASAVISGANVLTF.

In regard to this clonotype: A much larger clone lies a single base off, so this may be a read error. The chain combines TRBV4-1 with TRBJ2-1; TRBD2 matches at 8 bases. This CDR3 spans 14 amino acids. Germline-derived CDR1 and CDR2 are MGHRA and YSYEKL. V lost 4 bases and J lost 6; bases outside the gene matches: 5. The CDR3 spells CASSRGGNGNEQFF. The DNA for the CDR3 is TGCGCCAGCAGCCGCGGGGGGAATGGCAATGAGCAGTTCTTC.

This clonotype showed up just a few times. The rearrangement joins TRBV12-3 or TRBV12-4 to TRBJ1-2; 8 nucleotides match TRBD1. The CDR3 loop spans 16 amino acids. Trimming cost V 1 base and J 4 bases; bases outside gene matches: 8. CDR3 DNA sequence: TGTGCCAGCAGTTTAGGAAGGACAGGGTATGCCTATGGCTACACCTTC. Encoded protein: CASSLGRTGYAYGYTF.

This clonotype was seen only a few times. The chain combines TRBV29-1 with TRBJ2-3; maybe TRBD2 (6 bases). In germline, CDR1 is SQVTM, CDR2 ANQGSEA. The CDR3 has 10 residues. Between the trimmed V and J ends, which lost 0 bases and 14 bases, there was a span of 9 bases. The CDR3 reads CSVEERESYF. CDR3 bases: TGCAGCGTTGAAGAGCGGGAATCGTATTTT.

The chain joins TRBV6-5 to TRBJ2-7; 10 nucleotides match TRBD2. Germline values: CDR1 MNHEY, CDR2 SVGAGI. The CDR3 consists of 16 residues. V trimming: 5 bases; J trimming: 3 bases; junction bases outside the gene matches: 10. The CDR3 DNA reads TGTGCCAGCAGTCCCCAACCGGGACTAGCGTTCTACGAGCAGTACTTC. It translates to CASSPQPGLAFYEQYF.

Many counts were recorded for this clonotype. This chain links TRBV12-3 or TRBV12-4 with TRBJ2-3; no reliable D call. CDR3 length: 12 residues. Trimming left V 4 bases short and J 5 bases short, with 7 bases between. The CDR3: CASSSPKDTQYF. The CDR3 bases are TGTGCCAGCAGTTCCCCAAAAGATACGCAGTATTTT.

V and J are TRBV7-3 and TRBJ1-1, with 7 nucleotides matching TRBD1. Germline V gives CDR1 SGHTA, CDR2 FQGTGA. The CDR3 sequence is 12 residues long. The V and J ends lost 4 bases and 10 bases, in that order; junction bases with no gene match: 6. The CDR3 nucleotides read TGTGCCAGCAGCTCCCTACAGGGGTTAGCTTTCTTT. It specifies CASSSLQGLAFF.

The genes are TRBV20-1 and TRBJ2-7; maybe TRBD2 (6 bases). V gave up 8 bases and J gave up 1 base, with 15 bases separating them. CDR3 length: 13 residues. Germline-derived CDR1 and CDR2 are DFQATT and SNEGSKA (reference sequence). CDR3: CSCSAGRSYEQYF. As DNA, the CDR3 is TGCAGTTGTTCGGCGGGGCGTTCCTACGAGCAGTACTTC.

This clonotype was detected ten times or more. CDR3 sequence (DNA): TGCGCCAGCAGTCCGGGACTCCTCTACGAGCAGTACTTC. It yields the protein CASSPGLLYEQYF. The V and J genes are TRBV10-2 and TRBJ2-7; maybe TRBD2 (6 bases). Trimming took off 5 bases at V and 3 bases at J, with 11 bases between the two ends. Germline V lookup: CDR1 WSHSY, CDR2 SAAADI. This CDR3 comprises 13 residues.

This clonotype was seen more than once but under ten times. V gene TRBV29-1 combines with J gene TRBJ1-1; a weak D match, TRBD1 (5 bases). V lost 3 bases and J 1 base, leaving 12 bases between the germline ends. This CDR3 is 14 amino acids long. Germline V lookup: CDR1 SQVTM, CDR2 ANQGSEA. The chain's CDR3 is CSVDNPGKNTEAFF. In DNA form, the CDR3 reads TGCAGCGTTGATAATCCAGGGAAGAACACTGAAGCTTTCTTT.

On this clonotype itself: A junction end diverges from the germline sequence, so it may reflect a read error. This chain joins TRBV7-9 and TRBJ1-1; D not resolved. Germline V gene data show CDR1 as SEHNR and CDR2 as FQNEAQ (reference sequence). The CDR3 length is 9 residues. The CDR3 region is CASSLEVFF. CDR3 bases: TGTGCCAGCAGCTTGGAAGTTTTCTTT.

This chain connects TRBV5-1 to TRBJ2-1, with 11 bases lining up with TRBD2. V dropped 3 bases and J dropped 9; count of bases not matched to a gene: 5. Germline loops: CDR1 SGHRS, CDR2 YFSETQ. The CDR3 totals 14 residues. The CDR3 here is CASSYGSGGAEQFF. CDR3 DNA: TGCGCCAGCAGCTACGGTAGCGGGGGGGCTGAGCAGTTCTTC.

This clonotype was counted only a few times. This chain links TRBV6-2 or TRBV6-3 with TRBJ2-4; D call uncertain. Trimming removed 5 bases at V and 7 bases at J, with 9 bases between. This CDR3 has 12 residues. Germline V CDR1 and CDR2: MNHEY, SVGEGT. The CDR3 sequence is CASSSFGNIQYF. CDR3 bases: TGTGCCAGCAGTAGTTTTGGGAACATTCAGTACTTC.

V gene TRBV12-3 or TRBV12-4 combines with J gene TRBJ1-2; no definite D call. The CDR3 extends over 14 amino acids. V was trimmed by 0 bases and J by 3 bases, leaving 8 bases between them. The CDR3, as DNA: TGTGCCAGCAGTTTAGCGGGTTTGGACTATGGCTACACCTTC. Amino acid sequence: CASSLAGLDYGYTF.